This T cell receptor beta chain emerged from a study of regulatory T cells in long-lasting Graves disease. Time point defined: persistent/refractory GD, antithyroid drugs over 5 years with positive TRAb. Extracted PBMC RNA gave rise to the TCR library. Staff took roughly 9.1 milliliters of peripheral blood and put it into EDTA tubes. About this clonotype: Its antigen is unknown.

Notes on the study in general: Persistent disease exhibited a predilection for TRBV28, TRBJ1-2 and TRBJ2-5. Less diverse TCR repertoires were seen in persistent Graves' patients than in newly diagnosed ones.

The germline V gene encodes CDR1 SGHRS and CDR2 YFSETQ. V was shortened by 4 bases and J by 0 bases, with 13 bases between the two germline ends. This CDR3 has 15 residues. Arm-PCR with iRepertoire HTBI primers amplified the CDR3 regions for these TCR beta libraries. Source study methods: Across the samples, identification revealed fewer than 75 TRBV and 11 to 15 TRBJ segments. From the multiplex PCR reads, TCRdb called clonotypes with MiXCR, one entry per CDR3 protein. TCRdb, not the authors, supplied the V and J calls. The sample records about 430,000 distinct CDR3 sequences, 21% being singletons. The V and J genes are TRBV5-1 and TRBJ1-1; possible D gene TRBD1, 5 bases. This specimen was peripheral blood mononuclear cells (PBMCs), taken when the disease was refractory, from a patient treated with antithyroid drugs. This sequence originates from a female donor with Graves disease. The CDR3 spells CASSAGGALNTEAFF. CDR3 sequence (DNA): TGCGCCAGCAGCGCGGGAGGGGCCCTGAACACTGAAGCTTTCTTT.